The 27 T cell receptor beta chains given below trace back to one sample, sequenced in a study of T cell changes during pregnancy in multiple sclerosis. Clones were sequenced by immunoSEQ multiplex PCR, and TCRdb holds only the in-frame ones, with some missing. The repertoire holds roughly 47,000 clones, with roughly 94% as singletons. The input for sequencing was CD8+ T cells from peripheral blood mononuclear cells, taken before pregnancy. These receptors were obtained from a female donor with multiple sclerosis, enrolled in a pregnancy study.

The chain joins TRBV5-1 to TRBJ2-5; a possible D gene is TRBD2 (6 bases). The length of the CDR3 is 16 residues. The germline V and J ends were trimmed by 0 bases and 1 base, with 13 bases remaining between them. The V gene's germline CDR1 is SGHRS and CDR2 YFSETQ. Here the CDR3 reads CASSLEAGPFQETQYF. CDR3 nucleotide sequence: TGCGCCAGCAGCTTGGAGGCGGGGCCGTTCCAAGAGACCCAGTACTTC.

This clone was detected only a few times. The chain employs TRBV30 and TRBJ1-2, with D possibly being TRBD1 (5 bases). CDR1 is GTSNPN and CDR2 is SVGIG in the germline V gene (reference sequence). V gave up 4 bases and J gave up 5 bases, with 14 bases separating them. The CDR3 length is 13 residues. CDR3 loop: CAWIGGTGYGYTF. CDR3 DNA: TGTGCCTGGATCGGCGGGACGGGATATGGCTACACCTTC.

The V and J genes are TRBV19 and TRBJ2-2; TRBD2 agrees at 11 bases. Trimming took 3 bases from V and 7 from J; bases not matched to a gene: 4. CDR3 length equals 15 residues. Germline CDR1 is LNHDA and CDR2 is SQIVND (reference sequence). CDR3 protein: CASSMLAGGDGELFF. The CDR3 DNA reads TGTGCCAGTAGTATGCTAGCGGGAGGCGACGGGGAGCTGTTTTTT. The whole variable domain, filled in from reference TRBV19 and TRBJ2-2, reads DGGITQSPKYLFRKEGQNVTLSCEQNLNHDAMYWYRQDPGQGLRLIYYSQIVNDFQKGDIAEGYSVSREKKESFPLTVTSAQKNPTAFYLCASSMLAGGDGELFFGEGSRLTVL.

The CDR3, as DNA: TGTGCCAGCAGTTTATCCTGGACAGGGTTGACTGAAGCTTTCTTT. Its protein is CASSLSWTGLTEAFF. The chain joins TRBV27 to TRBJ1-1, with 8 bases lining up with TRBD1. Trimming at V came to 0 bases and at J to 5 bases, leaving 5 bases not matched to a gene. Germline-derived CDR1 and CDR2 are MNHEY and SMNVEV (reference sequence). This CDR3 comprises 15 residues.

The count of this clone is one. The chain uses TRBV27 and TRBJ2-3; the D is unclear. The germline CDR1 and CDR2 sequences are MNHEY and SMNVEV (reference sequence). Trimming took off 6 bases at V and 2 bases at J, with 18 bases between the two ends. This CDR3 contains 16 residues. CDR3 sequence (DNA): TGTGCCAGCAGCCCCGCCCGGCTAACTATCACAGATACGCAGTATTTT. It codes for CASSPARLTITDTQYF.

V gene TRBV5-1 combines with J gene TRBJ2-1; weak D call: TRBD1 (5 bases). CDR3 length equals 14 residues. The V and J ends lost 4 bases and 7 bases respectively, with 15 bases between them. Germline V gene sequence: CDR1 SGHRS, CDR2 YFSETQ. The DNA of the CDR3 is TGCGCCAGCAGCACCAGGGATCATGATAATGAGCAGTTCTTC. Amino acids: CASSTRDHDNEQFF.

As DNA, the CDR3 is TGTGCCAGCGTAGGGACAGGGGGCAATCAGCCCCAGCATTTT. Residues: CASVGTGGNQPQHF. V usage is TRBV19 and J usage is TRBJ1-5; TRBD1 agrees at 10 bases. The CDR3 extends over 14 amino acids. CDR1 is LNHDA, CDR2 SQIVND, per germline (reference sequence). V was pared by 9 bases and J by 2 bases, with 4 bases of the junction left unmatched.

CDR3 region: CASSVTGGPNEQYF. The CDR3 region has the DNA TGTGCCAGTAGTGTCACAGGGGGCCCCAACGAGCAGTACTTC. V gene TRBV19 combines with J gene TRBJ2-7, with 9 bases matching TRBD1. The ends lost 5 bases at V and 5 bases at J; junction bases unmatched: 7. The CDR3 contains 14 residues. CDR1 and CDR2 from the germline V gene are LNHDA and SQIVND (reference sequence). Full variable domain (remainder filled in from reference TRBV19 and TRBJ2-7): DGGITQSPKYLFRKEGQNVTLSCEQNLNHDAMYWYRQDPGQGLRLIYYSQIVNDFQKGDIAEGYSVSREKKESFPLTVTSAQKNPTAFYLCASSVTGGPNEQYFGPGTRLTVT.

Relative to its sample, this clone is medium-sized. For the CDR3, the DNA is TGTGCCAGCAGCTTAGAACGGACAGCTTATTTGAGCTCTGGAAACACCATATATTTT. This translates into CASSLERTAYLSSGNTIYF. The chain links TRBV7-9 to TRBJ1-3, with a possible D match to TRBD1 (6 bases). The V end lost 1 base, the J end lost 0 bases, and 19 bases lay between the germline ends. From germline, CDR1 is SEHNR and CDR2 FQNEAQ (reference sequence). This CDR3 is 19 amino acids long.

This clone ranks as large. This chain connects TRBV9 to TRBJ2-6, with 8 nucleotides matching TRBD1. The CDR3 has 16 residues. The V and J ends lost 4 bases and 4 bases, in that order; junction bases with no gene match: 7. Germline-derived CDR1 and CDR2 are SGDLS and YYNGEE. The DNA for the CDR3 is TGTGCCAGCAGCCCTCAGGGGGCGGCCGGGGCCAACGTCCTGACTTTC. This codes for CASSPQGAAGANVLTF.

The genes are TRBV2 and TRBJ2-1; 13 nucleotides agree with TRBD2. The CDR3 is 15 amino acids. After removal of 6 bases from V and 4 bases from J, the junction contained 3 bases not matched to a gene. CDR1 and CDR2 from the germline V gene are SNHLY and FYNNEI. The CDR3 nucleotides read TGTGCCAGCAGCAAGACTAGCGGGGGGTACAATGAGCAGTTCTTC. Translating gives CASSKTSGGYNEQFF.

V and J are TRBV5-4 and TRBJ2-7; D is uncertain. Germline CDR1 reads SGHNT; CDR2 reads YYREEE (reference sequence). Trimming took 4 bases from V and 2 from J, leaving 13 bases between them. The CDR3 is made up of 14 amino acids. The CDR3 spells CASSPPGATYEQYF. CDR3 coding DNA: TGTGCCAGCAGCCCCCCGGGTGCCACCTACGAGCAGTACTTC.

CDR3 nucleotide sequence: TGTGCCAGCAGTGAATGGAAAGGGGCCTCCTACGAGCAGTACTTC. This codes for CASSEWKGASYEQYF. The V gene is TRBV6-1, the J gene TRBJ2-7, with D tentatively TRBD1 (5 bases). This CDR3 has 15 amino acids. Germline V lookup: CDR1 MNHNS, CDR2 SASEGT. Trimming removed 2 bases from V and 0 bases from J, with 11 bases in between.

The chain uses TRBV7-2 and TRBJ2-7; no definite D call. The germline CDR1 and CDR2 sequences are SGHTA and FQGNSA. Between the trimmed V and J ends, which lost 3 bases and 3 bases, there was a span of 12 bases. The CDR3 is made up of 14 amino acids. CDR3 amino acids: CASSFNKNGYEQYF. CDR3 sequence (DNA): TGTGCCAGCAGCTTCAATAAAAACGGCTACGAGCAGTACTTC.

This CDR3 is CASSIAETYNEQFF. Written as DNA, the CDR3 is TGTGCCAGCTCGATAGCGGAGACCTACAATGAGCAGTTCTTC. The rearrangement links TRBV2 to TRBJ2-1; tentative D call: TRBD2 (6 bases). Looked up from germline, CDR1 is SNHLY and CDR2 is FYNNEI. There are 14 residues in the CDR3. Trimming stripped 8 bases from V and 2 bases from J, with 13 bases between.

The J gene is TRBJ2-1, the V gene TRBV27; TRBD2 is a possible D gene (5 bases). CDR1 and CDR2 from the germline V gene are MNHEY and SMNVEV (reference sequence). The CDR3 length is 14 residues. V was pared by 5 bases and J by 4 bases, with 12 bases between. The CDR3 is CASSLLGLYNEQFF. For the CDR3, the DNA is TGTGCCAGCAGTCTACTAGGACTGTACAATGAGCAGTTCTTC.

This sequence joins TRBV7-2 and TRBJ2-7, with D possibly matching TRBD1 (6 bases). Germline V gene data show CDR1 as SGHTA and CDR2 as FQGNSA. This CDR3 contains 14 residues. The germline V and J ends were trimmed by 5 bases and 2 bases, with 13 bases remaining between them. The CDR3 coding sequence is TGTGCCAGCAGCAGCCTGGACAGTACCTACGAGCAGTACTTC. Translating it yields CASSSLDSTYEQYF.

The rearrangement uses TRBV14 and TRBJ2-1; D is undetermined. Germline V gene lookup returns CDR1 SGHDN and CDR2 FVKESK. CDR3 size: 15 residues. V was shortened by 3 bases and J by 4 bases, with 13 bases between the two germline ends. CDR3 nucleotide sequence: TGTGCCAGCAGCCAGGCTCTGCGGATTTACAATGAGCAGTTCTTC. Residues: CASSQALRIYNEQFF.

V is TRBV27 and J is TRBJ1-1; unclear D gene. Between the trimmed V and J ends, which lost 7 bases and 1 base, there was a span of 7 bases. This CDR3 is built from 12 residues. Germline CDR1 and CDR2: MNHEY and SMNVEV (reference sequence). The CDR3 sequence: CASTAGNTEAFF. The CDR3 DNA reads TGTGCCAGCACCGCCGGGAACACTGAAGCTTTCTTT.

This chain uses TRBV14 with TRBJ2-1; D may be TRBD1 (5 bases). Germline assignment: CDR1 SGHDN and CDR2 FVKESK. Trimming removed 0 bases from V and 8 bases from J, with 11 bases in between. The CDR3 sequence is 14 residues long. The CDR3 coding sequence is TGTGCCAGCAGCCAAGAGCAGGGCCTTCATGAGCAGTTCTTC. It specifies CASSQEQGLHEQFF.

The rearrangement joins TRBV6-1 to TRBJ2-7, with D possibly being TRBD2 (6 bases). Germline lookup yields CDR1 MNHNS and CDR2 SASEGT. V lost 3 bases to trimming and J lost 5 bases, with 8 bases between them. The CDR3 sequence is 12 residues long. CDR3 in DNA: TGTGCCAGCAGTGATGGAGGGGACGAGCAGTACTTC. This encodes CASSDGGDEQYF.

J is TRBJ1-1 and V is TRBV27; D ambiguous. The CDR3 totals 12 residues. The germline V gene encodes CDR1 MNHEY and CDR2 SMNVEV (reference sequence). Trimming cost V 0 bases and J 8 bases, with 7 bases left between them. This CDR3 is CASSLSGGEAFF. DNA for the CDR3: TGTGCCAGCAGTTTATCAGGAGGGGAAGCTTTCTTT.

The CDR3, as DNA: TGCGCCAGCAGCCAATCCGGGGACAGGGGCGCTTTCTTT. Its protein is CASSQSGDRGAFF. This sequence joins TRBV4-1 and TRBJ1-1; 10 bases are a match to TRBD1. The CDR3 is 13 residues long. After removal of 2 bases from V and 11 bases from J, the junction contained 5 bases not matched to a gene. The germline V gene encodes CDR1 MGHRA and CDR2 YSYEKL.

This clone was found once. The rearrangement uses TRBV5-6 and TRBJ2-5, with D hard to call. Looked up from germline, CDR1 is SGHDT and CDR2 is YYEEEE. Trimming pared 0 bases from V and 0 bases from J, leaving 6 bases between. This CDR3 has 14 residues. The CDR3 spells CASSLENNQETQYF. The CDR3 DNA sequence: TGTGCCAGCAGCTTGGAGAACAACCAAGAGACCCAGTACTTC.

The CDR3 sequence is CASSHWGQTHGELFF. DNA for the CDR3: TGTGCCAGCAGCCACTGGGGACAGACCCACGGGGAGCTGTTTTTT. V is TRBV4-2 and J is TRBJ2-2; TRBD1 matches 7 bases. V lost 3 bases to trimming and J lost 7 bases; unmatched junction nucleotides: 8. Germline values: CDR1 LGHNA, CDR2 YNFKEQ. The CDR3 loop spans 15 amino acids.

This chain joins TRBV28 and TRBJ1-5, with TRBD1 matching 10 bases. This CDR3 is 14 amino acids long. CDR1 is MDHEN, CDR2 SYDVKM, per germline. Trimming removed 6 bases from V and 4 bases from J; junction bases left unmatched: 3. The CDR3 DNA reads as TGTGCCAGCAGCGGACAGGGGGGGAATCAGCCCCAGCATTTT. Translated: CASSGQGGNQPQHF.

The gene calls are TRBV27 and TRBJ2-7, with D maybe TRBD2 (6 bases). Germline CDR1 is MNHEY and CDR2 is SMNVEV (reference sequence). The CDR3 consists of 14 residues. The V gene lost 0 bases and the J gene lost 5 bases, with 11 bases spanning the gap. The CDR3 coding sequence is TGTGCCAGCAGTTTATCCTTCGGAGGGGACGAGCAGTACTTC. Translated, it gives CASSLSFGGDEQYF.